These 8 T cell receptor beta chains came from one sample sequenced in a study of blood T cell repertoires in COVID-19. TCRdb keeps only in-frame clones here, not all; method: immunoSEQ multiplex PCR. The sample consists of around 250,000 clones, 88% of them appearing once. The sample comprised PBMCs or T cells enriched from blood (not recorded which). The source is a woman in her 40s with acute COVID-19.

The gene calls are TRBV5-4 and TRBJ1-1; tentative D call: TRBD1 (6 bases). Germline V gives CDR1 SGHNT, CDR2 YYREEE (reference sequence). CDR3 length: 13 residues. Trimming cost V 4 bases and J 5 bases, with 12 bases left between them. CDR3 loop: CASSITGLTEAFF. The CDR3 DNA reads TGTGCCAGCAGCATTACAGGGTTAACTGAAGCTTTCTTT.

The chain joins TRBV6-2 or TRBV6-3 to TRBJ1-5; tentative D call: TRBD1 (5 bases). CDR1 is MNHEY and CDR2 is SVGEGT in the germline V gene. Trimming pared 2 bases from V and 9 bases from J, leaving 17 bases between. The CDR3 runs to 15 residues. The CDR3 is CASSYGAGRPRPQHF. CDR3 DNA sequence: TGTGCCAGCAGTTACGGGGCAGGGAGGCCCAGGCCCCAGCATTTT.

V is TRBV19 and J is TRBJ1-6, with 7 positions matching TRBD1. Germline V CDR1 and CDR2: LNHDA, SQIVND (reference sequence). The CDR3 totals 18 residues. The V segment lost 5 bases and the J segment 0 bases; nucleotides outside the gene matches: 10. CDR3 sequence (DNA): TGTGCCAGTAGTCTAGGGGGCCGCGGCGTCTCCTATAATTCACCCCTCCACTTT. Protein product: CASSLGGRGVSYNSPLHF.

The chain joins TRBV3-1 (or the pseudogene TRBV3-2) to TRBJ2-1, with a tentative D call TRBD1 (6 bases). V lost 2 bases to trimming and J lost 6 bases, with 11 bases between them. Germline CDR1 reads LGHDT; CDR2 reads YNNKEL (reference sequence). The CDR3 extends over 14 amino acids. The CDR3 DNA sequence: TGTGCCAGCAGCCAAAGAACAGGGTTCAATGAGCAGTTCTTC. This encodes CASSQRTGFNEQFF.

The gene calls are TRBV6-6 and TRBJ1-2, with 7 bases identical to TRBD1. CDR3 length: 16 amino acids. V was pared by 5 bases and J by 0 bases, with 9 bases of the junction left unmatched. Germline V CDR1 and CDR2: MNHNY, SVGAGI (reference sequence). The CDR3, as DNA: TGTGCCAGCAGTCGACAGGGAACAGAAGCTAACTATGGCTACACCTTC. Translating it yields CASSRQGTEANYGYTF.

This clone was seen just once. The CDR3 DNA follows: TGTGCCAGCAGACTAGCGGGCCAGTTATACAATGAGCAGTTCTTC. Its protein is CASRLAGQLYNEQFF. The chain uses TRBV28 and TRBJ2-1; 9 bases fit TRBD2. The CDR3 length is 15 residues. V shed 6 bases and J 4 bases; nucleotides not matched to a gene: 7. Looked up from germline, CDR1 is MDHEN and CDR2 is SYDVKM.

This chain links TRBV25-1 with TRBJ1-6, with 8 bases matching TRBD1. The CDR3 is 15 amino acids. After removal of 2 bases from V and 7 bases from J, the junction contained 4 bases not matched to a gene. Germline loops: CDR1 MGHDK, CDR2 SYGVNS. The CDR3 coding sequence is TGTGCCAGCAGTGAAAGACAGGGGTGGAATTCACCCCTCCACTTT. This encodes CASSERQGWNSPLHF.

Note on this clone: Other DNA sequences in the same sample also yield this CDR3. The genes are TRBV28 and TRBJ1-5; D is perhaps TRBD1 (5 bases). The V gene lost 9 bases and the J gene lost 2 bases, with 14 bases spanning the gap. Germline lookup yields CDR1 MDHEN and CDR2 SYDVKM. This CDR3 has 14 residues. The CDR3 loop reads CASRRWGGNQPQHF. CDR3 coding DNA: TGTGCCAGTCGACGCTGGGGCGGCAATCAGCCCCAGCATTTT.